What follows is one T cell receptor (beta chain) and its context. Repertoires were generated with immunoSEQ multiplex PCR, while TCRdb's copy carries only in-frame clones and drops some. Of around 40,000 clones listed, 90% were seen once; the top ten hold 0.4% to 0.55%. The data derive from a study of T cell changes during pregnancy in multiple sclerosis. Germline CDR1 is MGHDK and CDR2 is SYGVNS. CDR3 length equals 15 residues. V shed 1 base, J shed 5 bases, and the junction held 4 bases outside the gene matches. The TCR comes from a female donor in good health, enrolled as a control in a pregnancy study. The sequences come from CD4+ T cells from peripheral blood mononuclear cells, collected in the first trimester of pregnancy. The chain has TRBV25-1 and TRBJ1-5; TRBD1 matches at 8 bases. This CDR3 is CASSELGTGDQPQHF. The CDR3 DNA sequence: TGTGCCAGCAGTGAATTGGGGACAGGTGATCAGCCCCAGCATTTT.